The rows below give T cell receptor beta chains drawn from one sample of a study of blood T cell repertoires in COVID-19. This table comes from immunoSEQ multiplex PCR, and its TCRdb copy is limited to in-frame clones, with some not included. The profile covers 150,000 to 200,000 clones, with 80% to 90% appearing a single time and roughly 8.2% taken by the ten largest. Sample: peripheral blood. The receptors were sampled from a man aged 60-69 years with acute or convalescent COVID-19. Both conserved end residues are part of each CDR3. D genes are given only for firm matches.

d_call | j_call | v_call | cdr3_nt | cdr3_aa
TRBD1 | TRBJ2-7 | TRBV27 | TGTGCCAGCAGCCCCGGGACAGGGAACTACGAGCAGTACTTC | CASSPGTGNYEQYF
- | TRBJ1-1 | TRBV6-5 | TGTGCCAGCATGAAAGGGGCCGTATGGATGAAAGCTTTCTTT | CASMKGAVWMKAFF
- | TRBJ1-2 | TRBV28 | TGTGCCAGCAGGGGGGACATCTTCTCTGGCTACACCTTC | CASRGDIFSGYTF
- | TRBJ1-1 | TRBV5-1 | TGCGCCAGCAGCTCAGGGAACACTGAAGCTTTCTTT | CASSSGNTEAFF
TRBD2 | TRBJ2-1 | TRBV4-2 | TGTGCCAGCAGCCAGAGCGGGCTAGCGGGAGGGAGGTCCTACAATGAGCAGTTCTTC | CASSQSGLAGGRSYNEQFF
TRBD2 | TRBJ2-4 | TRBV5-1 | TGCGCCAGCAGCTTGGGGGCAGCGGGACCCTCAAACATTCAGTACTTC | CASSLGAAGPSNIQYF
- | TRBJ2-7 | TRBV11-2 | TGTGCCAGCAGCTTAGGCCTGCCAGGGGTAAACGAGCAGTACTTC | CASSLGLPGVNEQYF
- | TRBJ1-1 | TRBV4-2 | TGTGCCAGCAGCCAAGATGTACTTATAAACACTGAAGCTTTCTTT | CASSQDVLINTEAFF
TRBD1 | TRBJ1-2 | TRBV3-1/TRBV3-2 | TGTGCCAGCAGCCAAGGGGGACAGGGTCGTGGCTACACCTTC | CASSQGGQGRGYTF
- | TRBJ2-1 | TRBV11-3 | TGTGCCAGCAGCTTGGTTCCTGGGGGGTACAATGAGCAGTTCTTC | CASSLVPGGYNEQFF
- | TRBJ1-1 | TRBV19 | TGTGCCAGTAGTCGGTACAGGGACACTGAAGCTTTCTTT | CASSRYRDTEAFF
- | TRBJ2-1 | TRBV5-8 | TGTGCCAGCAGCGTAAACCTGGGGCGGGGTGAGCAGTTCTTC | CASSVNLGRGEQFF
TRBD2 | TRBJ2-3 | TRBV4-2 | TGTGCCAGCAGCCAAGAGGTACTTAGCGGGAGAGACACAGATACGCAGTATTTT | CASSQEVLSGRDTDTQYF
TRBD1 | TRBJ1-4 | TRBV15 | TGTGCCACCAGCAGAAGCACCGGGACAGGATTCGAAAAACTGTTTTTT | CATSRSTGTGFEKLFF
TRBD1 | TRBJ1-1 | TRBV5-1 | TGCGCCAGCAGCTTTCTGACAGGGGGGACTGAAGCTTTCTTT | CASSFLTGGTEAFF
- | TRBJ1-1 | TRBV5-1 | TGCGCCAGCAGCTGGTCAGGGAACACTGAAGCTTTCTTT | CASSWSGNTEAFF
- | TRBJ2-6 | TRBV7-9 | TGTGCCAGCAGCCTCACAGGGCCCTCTGGGGCCAACGTCCTGACTTTC | CASSLTGPSGANVLTF
TRBD1 | TRBJ1-6 | TRBV6-6 | TGTGCCAGCAGTTCCGGGACAGGGGGCTCCCATTCACCCCTCCACTTT | CASSSGTGGSHSPLHF
TRBD1 | TRBJ2-2 | TRBV5-1 | TGCGCCAGCAGCTCACAGGGGGGCGCCGGGGAGCTGTTTTTT | CASSSQGGAGELFF
- | TRBJ2-3 | TRBV30 | TGTGCCTGGAGTATAAACATAGATACGCAGTATTTT | CAWSINIDTQYF
TRBD2 | TRBJ2-1 | TRBV5-1 | TGCGCCAGCAGCTTTAGCGGGGCCGGCTCCTACAATGAGCAGTTCTTC | CASSFSGAGSYNEQFF
- | TRBJ1-2 | TRBV5-1 | TGCGCCAGCAGCTTGGTGGGGGGATCGGGCCTCACCTTC | CASSLVGGSGLTF
TRBD1 | TRBJ1-2 | TRBV6-1 | TGTGCCAGCAGTGAAACGGACCTACGACAGGGACGATATAACTATGGCTACACCTTC | CASSETDLRQGRYNYGYTF
TRBD1 | TRBJ1-6 | TRBV2 | TGTGCCAGCACTAAGGACAGGGGATCACCCCTCCACTTT | CASTKDRGSPLHF
TRBD1 | TRBJ2-6 | TRBV15 | TGTGCCACCAGCAGAAAAGGACAGGGAGCCGGCTCTGGGGCCAACGTCCTGACTTTC | CATSRKGQGAGSGANVLTF